This T cell receptor (beta chain) was captured by sequencing in a study of blood T cell repertoires in COVID-19. The CDR3 is made up of 12 amino acids. Trimming took 3 bases from V and 4 from J, leaving 6 bases between them. Germline-derived CDR1 and CDR2 are MNHEY and SMNVEV (reference sequence). Clones were sequenced by immunoSEQ multiplex PCR, and TCRdb holds only the in-frame ones, with some missing. The repertoire holds 300,000 to 400,000 clones, about 90% seen once, with about 6.9% in the top ten. Seattle's enrolled individuals joined amid active infection and were then monitored longitudinally.

This chain uses TRBV27 with TRBJ2-5; D not certain. This clonotype originated in a woman aged 50 to 60 with COVID-19, enrolled during active disease. The sample consisted of peripheral blood. For the CDR3, the DNA is TGTGCCAGCAGTTTCGTCGGAGAGACCCAGTACTTC. Encoded protein: CASSFVGETQYF.